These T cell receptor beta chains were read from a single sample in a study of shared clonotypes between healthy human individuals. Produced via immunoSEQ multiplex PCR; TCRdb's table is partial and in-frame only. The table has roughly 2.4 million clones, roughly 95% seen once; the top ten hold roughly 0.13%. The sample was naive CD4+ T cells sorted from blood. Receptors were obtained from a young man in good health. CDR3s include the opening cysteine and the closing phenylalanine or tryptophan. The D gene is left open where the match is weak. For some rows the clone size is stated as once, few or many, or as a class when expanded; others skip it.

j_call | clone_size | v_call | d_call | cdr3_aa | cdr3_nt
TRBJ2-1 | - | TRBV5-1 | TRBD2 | CASSLGGGSYNEQFF | TGCGCCAGCAGCTTGGGCGGGGGGAGCTACAATGAGCAGTTCTTC
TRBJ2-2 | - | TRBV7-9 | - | CASSFGHMGTGELFF | TGTGCCAGCAGCTTTGGACATATGGGGACCGGGGAGCTGTTTTTT
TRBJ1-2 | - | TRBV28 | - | CASSPGMYHGYTF | TGTGCCAGCAGTCCCGGGATGTATCATGGCTACACCTTC
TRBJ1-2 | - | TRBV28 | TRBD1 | CASSFTGGPRGYTF | TGTGCCAGCAGTTTCACAGGGGGCCCGAGAGGCTACACCTTC
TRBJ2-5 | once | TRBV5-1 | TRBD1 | CASSVTGTGIGETQYF | TGCGCCAGCAGCGTAACCGGGACAGGGATCGGAGAGACCCAGTACTTC
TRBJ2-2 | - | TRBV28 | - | CASFWGAGTGELFF | TGTGCCAGCTTCTGGGGGGCTGGCACCGGGGAGCTGTTTTTT
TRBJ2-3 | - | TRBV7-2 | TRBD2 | CASSSGTSVVGQYF | TGTGCCAGCAGCTCCGGGACTAGCGTCGTAGGGCAGTATTTT
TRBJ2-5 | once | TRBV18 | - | CASSQRGQETQYF | TGTGCCAGCTCACAACGGGGACAAGAGACCCAGTACTTC
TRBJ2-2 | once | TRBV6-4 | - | CASKPWELFF | TGTGCCAGCAAGCCCTGGGAGCTGTTTTTT
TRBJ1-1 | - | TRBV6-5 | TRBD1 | CASRGQALRDTEAFF | TGTGCCAGCAGGGGACAGGCCTTAAGGGACACTGAAGCTTTCTTT
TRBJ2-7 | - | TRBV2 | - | CASSKGTLSSYEQYF | TGTGCCAGCAGTAAAGGGACCTTGAGCTCCTACGAGCAGTACTTC
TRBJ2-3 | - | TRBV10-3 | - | CAISEGSGPDTQYF | TGTGCCATCAGTGAGGGTAGCGGCCCAGATACGCAGTATTTT
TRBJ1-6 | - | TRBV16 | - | CASSQVLQSSPLHF | TGTGCCAGCAGCCAGGTACTGCAAAGTTCACCCCTCCACTTT
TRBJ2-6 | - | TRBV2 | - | CASSERVAGANVLTF | TGTGCCAGCAGTGAGCGGGTTGCCGGGGCCAACGTCCTGACTTTC
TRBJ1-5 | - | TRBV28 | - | CASSPAGPRNQPQHF | TGTGCCAGCAGTCCCGCGGGGCCTCGAAATCAGCCCCAGCATTTT
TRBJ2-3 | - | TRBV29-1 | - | CSVEAGADTQYF | TGCAGCGTTGAAGCCGGGGCAGATACGCAGTATTTT
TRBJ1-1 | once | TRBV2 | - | CASSFRETEAFF | TGTGCCAGCAGTTTTAGGGAGACTGAAGCTTTCTTT
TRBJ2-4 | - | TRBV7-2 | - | CASSLESGLAKNIQYF | TGTGCCAGCAGCTTAGAATCCGGACTAGCCAAAAACATTCAGTACTTC
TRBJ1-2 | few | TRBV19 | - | CASRITGSNYGYTF | TGTGCCAGTAGGATTACAGGGTCTAACTATGGCTACACCTTC
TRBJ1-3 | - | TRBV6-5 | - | CASSSGQTSGNTIYF | TGTGCCAGCAGTTCTGGACAGACGTCTGGAAACACCATATATTTT
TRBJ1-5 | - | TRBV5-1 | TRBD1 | CASSHPNEGQGGLSNQPQHF | TGCGCCAGCAGCCATCCGAACGAAGGACAGGGGGGACTTAGCAATCAGCCCCAGCATTTT
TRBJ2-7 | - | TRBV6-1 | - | CASSERWGIYEQYF | TGTGCCAGCAGTGAACGGTGGGGGATTTACGAGCAGTACTTC
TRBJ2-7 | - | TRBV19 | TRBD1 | CASRKQGAPYEQYF | TGTGCCAGTAGGAAACAGGGGGCTCCCTACGAGCAGTACTTC
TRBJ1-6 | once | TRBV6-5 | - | CASTRTAGGNSPLHF | TGTGCCAGCACCCGGACAGCCGGGGGTAATTCACCCCTCCACTTT
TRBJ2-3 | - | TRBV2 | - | CASSGVGTQYF | TGTGCCAGCAGTGGGGTCGGTACGCAGTATTTT
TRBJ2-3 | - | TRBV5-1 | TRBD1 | CASSPGTVSTDTQYF | TGCGCCAGCAGCCCGGGGACAGTATCCACAGATACGCAGTATTTT
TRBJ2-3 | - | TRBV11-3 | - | CASKDTQYF | TGTGCCAGCAAAGATACGCAGTATTTT
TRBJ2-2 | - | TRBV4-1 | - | CASSLGLVTGELFF | TGCGCCAGCAGCCTAGGACTGGTTACCGGGGAGCTGTTTTTT
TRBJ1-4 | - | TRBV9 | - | CASSVATSANEKLFF | TGTGCCAGCAGCGTAGCAACCAGCGCTAATGAAAAACTGTTTTTT
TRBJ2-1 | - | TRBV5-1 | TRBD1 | CASSHRQGLNEQFF | TGCGCCAGCAGCCATCGACAGGGCTTAAATGAGCAGTTCTTC
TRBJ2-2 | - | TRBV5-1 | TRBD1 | CASSFRGTNGELFF | TGCGCCAGCAGCTTCAGGGGGACGAACGGGGAGCTGTTTTTT
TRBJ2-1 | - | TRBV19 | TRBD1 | CASDKGDRDTSEQFF | TGTGCCAGTGATAAGGGGGACAGAGATACGAGTGAGCAGTTCTTC
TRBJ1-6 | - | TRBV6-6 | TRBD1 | CASTLLSGTGGSPLHF | TGTGCCAGCACCTTGTTGTCAGGGACAGGGGGTTCACCCCTCCACTTT
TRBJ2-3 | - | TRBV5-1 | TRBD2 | CASSLTGLADTQYF | TGCGCCAGCAGCCTCACGGGACTAGCAGATACGCAGTATTTT
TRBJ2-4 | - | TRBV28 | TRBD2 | CASTGGGVAKNIQYF | TGTGCCAGCACCGGCGGGGGAGTAGCCAAAAACATTCAGTACTTC
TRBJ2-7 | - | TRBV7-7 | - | CASSPSRDRFEQYF | TGTGCTAGCAGCCCCTCCCGGGACCGGTTCGAGCAGTACTTC
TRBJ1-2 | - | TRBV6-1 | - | CASSEAGMGRHYGYTF | TGTGCCAGCAGTGAAGCGGGTATGGGCAGACACTATGGCTACACCTTC
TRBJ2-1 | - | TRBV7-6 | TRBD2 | CASSLGTSGGVNEQFF | TGTGCCAGCAGCTTAGGGACTAGCGGGGGGGTCAATGAGCAGTTCTTC
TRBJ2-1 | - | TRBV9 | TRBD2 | CASSPLSGRAKNEQFF | TGTGCCAGCAGCCCCCTTAGCGGGAGGGCCAAGAATGAGCAGTTCTTC
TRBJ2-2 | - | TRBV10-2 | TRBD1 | CASLGQGGTGELFF | TGCGCCAGCTTAGGACAGGGTGGCACCGGGGAGCTGTTTTTT
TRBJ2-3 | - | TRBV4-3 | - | CASSLAGADTQYF | TGCGCCAGCAGCCTCGCCGGAGCAGATACGCAGTATTTT
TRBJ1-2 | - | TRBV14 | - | CASSLTANYGYTF | TGTGCCAGCAGCCTGACAGCCAACTATGGCTACACCTTC
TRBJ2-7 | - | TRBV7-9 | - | CASSSAGQSPYEQYF | TGTGCCAGCAGCTCCGCCGGACAGTCACCCTACGAGCAGTACTTC
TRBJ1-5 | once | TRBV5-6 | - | CASSPTGSNQPQHF | TGTGCCAGCAGCCCTACGGGGAGCAATCAGCCCCAGCATTTT
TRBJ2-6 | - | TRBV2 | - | CASSDRGPSSGANVLTF | TGTGCCAGCAGTGACAGGGGCCCGAGCTCTGGGGCCAACGTCCTGACTTTC
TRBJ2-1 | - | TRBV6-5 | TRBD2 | CASSERGGNNEQFF | TGTGCCAGCAGCGAGCGGGGGGGGAACAATGAGCAGTTCTTC
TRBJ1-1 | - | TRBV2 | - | CASIIKGGAFF | TGTGCCAGCATTATCAAGGGAGGGGCTTTCTTT
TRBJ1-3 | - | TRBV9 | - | CASSVAAFSGNTIYF | TGTGCCAGCAGCGTAGCAGCTTTCTCTGGAAACACCATATATTTT
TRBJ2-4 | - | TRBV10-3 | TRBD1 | CAISESGGRGPLNIQYF | TGTGCCATCAGTGAGTCGGGCGGCAGGGGGCCTCTGAACATTCAGTACTTC
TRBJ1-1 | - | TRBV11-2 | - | CASSLGLNTEAFF | TGTGCCAGCAGCTTAGGACTGAACACTGAAGCTTTCTTT
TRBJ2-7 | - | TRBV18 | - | CASSPGGFSSYEQYF | TGTGCCAGCTCACCCGGGGGTTTTAGCTCCTACGAGCAGTACTTC
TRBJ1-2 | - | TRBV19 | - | CASSIRDLRDYGYTF | TGTGCCAGTAGTATCCGGGACTTACGTGACTATGGCTACACCTTC
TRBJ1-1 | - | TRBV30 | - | CAWSVWRTEAFF | TGTGCCTGGAGTGTTTGGAGGACTGAAGCTTTCTTT
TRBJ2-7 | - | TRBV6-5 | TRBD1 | CASRVTGTGAYEQYF | TGTGCCAGCCGGGTCACCGGGACAGGGGCCTACGAGCAGTACTTC
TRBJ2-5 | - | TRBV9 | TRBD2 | CASSPGRVQETQYF | TGTGCCAGCAGCCCCGGGAGGGTCCAAGAGACCCAGTACTTC
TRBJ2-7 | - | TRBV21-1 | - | CASSKGVPGLAGHEQYF | TGTGCCAGCAGCAAGGGGGTACCGGGACTAGCGGGCCACGAGCAGTACTTC
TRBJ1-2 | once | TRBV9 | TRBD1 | CASSVEDRGLLGYGYTF | TGTGCCAGCAGCGTAGAGGACAGGGGGCTTCTCGGGTATGGCTACACCTTC
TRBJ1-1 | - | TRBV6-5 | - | CASSSKGLGRTEAFF | TGTGCCAGCAGTTCTAAAGGTTTAGGTCGGACTGAAGCTTTCTTT
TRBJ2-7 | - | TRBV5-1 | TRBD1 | CASSSLDRVAHEQYF | TGCGCCAGCAGCTCCCTAGACAGGGTCGCACACGAGCAGTACTTC
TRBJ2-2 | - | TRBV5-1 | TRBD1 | CASSATGSGTGELFF | TGCGCCAGCAGCGCGACAGGGTCGGGCACCGGGGAGCTGTTTTTT